Each of the 8 T cell receptor beta chains below was sequenced from the same sample in a study of blood T cell repertoires in COVID-19 (dated by TCRdb to between 2020 and 2021). Library prep was done by the immunoSEQ multiplex PCR assay. Drawn from immuneACCESS, this table holds only the in-frame rearrangements with V and J called that TCRdb kept. Clones are partly lost; checked studies trace under half to an unresolved V gene and leave the rest unexplained. This sample comprises 150,000 to 200,000 clones, roughly 80% of them detected only once. The ten largest clones capture approximately 12% of the sample. Sequencing used peripheral blood. Every receptor here comes from a woman of 80 years or more with COVID-19, enrolled during active disease.

This clone was observed a few times. The chain couples TRBV15 to TRBJ1-3, with D unclear. This CDR3 has 15 amino acids. The germline V gene encodes CDR1 LNHNV and CDR2 YYDKDF (reference sequence). V was pared by 0 bases and J by 8 bases, with 14 bases between. CDR3 DNA sequence: TGTGCCACCAGCAGAGAAGGCTTATCACGGGACACCATATATTTT. Protein product: CATSREGLSRDTIYF.

The chain carries TRBV2 and TRBJ1-5; D is unclear. V was shortened by 6 bases and J by 2 bases, with 8 bases between the two germline ends. Germline assignment: CDR1 SNHLY and CDR2 FYNNEI. The CDR3 totals 13 residues. The CDR3 DNA is TGTGCCAGCAGCAGGTCCCGCAATCAGCCCCAGCATTTT. The encoded protein is CASSRSRNQPQHF.

V gene TRBV18 combines with J gene TRBJ2-2; 8 bases align to TRBD1. Trimming cost V 6 bases and J 1 base; bases outside gene matches: 16. This CDR3 spans 19 amino acids. CDR1 is KGHSH, CDR2 LQKENI, per germline. In DNA form, the CDR3 reads TGTGCCAGCTCCCCCACCCATTACACAGGGGGATGGAACACCGGGGAGCTGTTTTTT. It specifies CASSPTHYTGGWNTGELFF.

The gene calls are TRBV20-1 and TRBJ2-3; 12 bases line up with TRBD2. Trimming at V came to 3 bases and at J to 2 bases, leaving 3 bases not matched to a gene. CDR3 length: 15 residues. Per the germline V gene, CDR1 is DFQATT and CDR2 is SNEGSKA (reference sequence). CDR3 protein: CSASGTSGFTDTQYF. The CDR3 coding sequence is TGCAGTGCTAGTGGGACTAGCGGGTTCACAGATACGCAGTATTTT.

This clone was counted a few times. This chain joins TRBV28 and TRBJ2-7; 8 positions match TRBD1. The germline gives CDR1 MDHEN, CDR2 SYDVKM. The CDR3 is made up of 14 amino acids. Trimming at V came to 2 bases and at J to 7 bases, leaving 7 bases not matched to a gene. In DNA form, the CDR3 reads TGTGCCAGCAGTTTAGGGGCAGGGGGCTATGAGCAGTACTTC. Translation: CASSLGAGGYEQYF.

This clone was seen more than once but under ten times. An end of the junction does not agree with germline; a read error may underlie this. The chain links TRBV11-2 to TRBJ1-2; D is unclear. Germline V CDR1 and CDR2: SGHAT, FQNNGV. The CDR3 is 13 residues long. The CDR3, as DNA: TGTGCCAGCAGCTTAGATCAGTCCAGGCCTATCTCTTTC. As protein: CASSLDQSRPISF.

This clone was seen a handful of times. The chain couples TRBV6-2 or TRBV6-3 to TRBJ2-3; TRBD2 is a possible D gene (6 bases). The germline V gene encodes CDR1 MNHEY and CDR2 SVGEGT. The CDR3 covers 15 residues. The V end lost 6 bases, the J end lost 1 base, and 14 bases lay between the germline ends. CDR3 residues: CASSDGGEGTDTQYF. The CDR3 bases are TGTGCCAGCAGCGACGGGGGTGAGGGCACAGATACGCAGTATTTT.

The J gene is TRBJ2-7, the V gene TRBV4-2, with 8 nucleotides matching TRBD1. Germline V gives CDR1 LGHNA, CDR2 YNFKEQ. This CDR3 is built from 15 residues. Trimming cost V 4 bases and J 3 bases; bases outside gene matches: 8. CDR3 nucleotide sequence: TGTGCCAGCAGCCCGGGACAGGATTCGAACTACGAGCAGTACTTC. Residues: CASSPGQDSNYEQYF.